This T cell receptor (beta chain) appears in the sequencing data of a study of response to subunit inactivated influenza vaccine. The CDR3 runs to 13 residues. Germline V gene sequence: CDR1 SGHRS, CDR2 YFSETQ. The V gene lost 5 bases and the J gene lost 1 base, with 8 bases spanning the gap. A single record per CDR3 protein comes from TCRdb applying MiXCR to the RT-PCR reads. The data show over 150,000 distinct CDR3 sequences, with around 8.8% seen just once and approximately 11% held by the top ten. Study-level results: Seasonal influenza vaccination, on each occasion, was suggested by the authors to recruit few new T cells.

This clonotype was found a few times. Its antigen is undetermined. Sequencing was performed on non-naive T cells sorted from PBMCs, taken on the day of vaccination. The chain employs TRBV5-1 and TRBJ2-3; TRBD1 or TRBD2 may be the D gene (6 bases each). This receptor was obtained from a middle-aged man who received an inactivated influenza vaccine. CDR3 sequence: CASSRGRTDTQYF. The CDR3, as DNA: TGCGCCAGCAGTCGGGGGCGCACAGATACGCAGTATTTT.